These T cell receptor beta chains were read from a single sample in a study of T-cell memory formation after mild COVID-19. TCRdb called the 5' RACE reads again in MiXCR, with one record for every CDR3 protein. The repertoire holds just over 200,000 distinct CDR3 sequences, with 9% to 10% as singletons. Material for sequencing was PBMCs or a T cell subset sorted from them (not recorded which). Receptors were obtained from a man in his late teens or twenties who had mild COVID-19 (a few samples of this study predate the infection). Cell type and time point are not known. CDR3s leave out the opening cysteine and the closing phenylalanine or tryptophan. Clone size is shown for a subset of rows, as once, few, many or a class of expanded clone.

clone_size	v_call	j_call	cdr3_aa
-	TRBV7-2	TRBJ1-2	ASSLGQIYYGYT
-	TRBV4-3	TRBJ1-4	ASSQGGASGEKLF
few	TRBV5-6	TRBJ2-5	ASSTTGLGETQY
many	TRBV7-9	TRBJ2-3	ASSLRRLAPDTQY
few	TRBV7-2	TRBJ1-3	ASSVLGRGSGNTIY
few	TRBV5-1	TRBJ2-3	ASSLVGSGGATDTQY
many	TRBV7-2	TRBJ2-5	ASSPGRDQETQY
-	TRBV5-1	TRBJ2-3	ASSSGLAGGRVDTQY
-	TRBV28	TRBJ2-1	ASSPSREAGYNEQF
few	TRBV3-1	TRBJ2-6	ASSQSGGANVLT
-	TRBV28	TRBJ2-5	ASSGLAGAFQETQY
few	TRBV29-1	TRBJ1-1	SVVVWTEAF
many	TRBV5-1	TRBJ1-1	ASSLSGGVRAEAF
-	TRBV6-6	TRBJ1-4	ASSTGTNEKLF
few	TRBV29-1	TRBJ2-3	SVAGGGAVDTQY
-	TRBV20-1	TRBJ1-2	SAYTGPSGYT
many	TRBV2	TRBJ1-6	ASKTDSHNSPLH
-	TRBV5-1	TRBJ1-2	ASSPGQGDGYT
few	TRBV5-1	TRBJ2-3	ASSGLDRGADTQY
-	TRBV2	TRBJ1-5	ASKDPGQPQH
few	TRBV7-2	TRBJ2-3	ASSLFAGSPTDKQY
few	TRBV7-2	TRBJ1-5	ASSLGAEAQH
few	TRBV7-2	TRBJ2-2	ASSSTSGGASGELF
-	TRBV7-9	TRBJ2-5	ASSLGANWGETQY
many	TRBV5-1	TRBJ2-2	ASSERTGLTGELF
many	TRBV7-2	TRBJ2-1	ASSLNGMRSSYNEQF
many	TRBV7-2	TRBJ2-2	ASSRDANTGELF
-	TRBV4-3	TRBJ2-2	ASSHVHRDIDGELF
few	TRBV4-3	TRBJ2-2	ASSPIGGFAGELF
few	TRBV30	TRBJ2-5	AWSWQGAPQETQY
-	TRBV4-1	TRBJ1-2	ASSQEWTPRHYGYT
few	TRBV20-1	TRBJ2-2	SASRGNTGELF
few	TRBV7-2	TRBJ1-6	ASSLAGTEDSPLH
many	TRBV7-2	TRBJ2-2	ASSLDGVGELF
few	TRBV7-9	TRBJ2-1	ASSPSGLWLNEQF
-	TRBV20-1	TRBJ2-1	SPGQGNEQF
-	TRBV3-1	TRBJ1-5	ASSPVFGSNQPQH
-	TRBV5-1	TRBJ1-1	ASSPGQGLLYSEAF
few	TRBV28	TRBJ2-2	ASNSMEAGVYTGELF
few	TRBV6-4	TRBJ1-1	ASRRQGLNTEAF
few	TRBV10-1	TRBJ2-7	ASSGWGISEQY
many	TRBV10-3	TRBJ2-1	AISAIRDEQF
-	TRBV10-3	TRBJ2-7	AISGTGGFEQY
few	TRBV19	TRBJ1-4	ASSTSRQAAEKLF
-	TRBV6-5	TRBJ2-7	ASSWEDEQY
many	TRBV9	TRBJ2-1	ASSVGNVYNEQF
-	TRBV5-1	TRBJ1-4	ASSSGGTNEKLF
few	TRBV5-1	TRBJ1-1	ASSSPDRGNTEAF
-	TRBV2	TRBJ2-3	ASSAGQGRDTQY
few	TRBV12-3/TRBV12-4	TRBJ2-3	ASRGQWVDTQY
few	TRBV27	TRBJ1-1	ASSKGPGQGNTEAF
few	TRBV5-1	TRBJ1-2	ASSLATGAQYGYT
-	TRBV7-8	TRBJ1-6	ASSADRNSPLH
-	TRBV5-6	TRBJ2-1	ASSVGLDNEQF
-	TRBV4-3	TRBJ1-3	ASSLSTGVSGNTIY
few	TRBV28	TRBJ2-3	ASSTQGGGTDTQY
-	TRBV20-1	TRBJ1-5	SARRTGGTYSNQPQH
many	TRBV7-8	TRBJ2-4	ASSLTHGQGENIQY
few	TRBV12-3/TRBV12-4	TRBJ1-1	ASSFGAHKGTEAF
few	TRBV4-1	TRBJ2-2	ASSQVTRYPGELF